This T cell receptor beta chain was observed in a study of T cell repertoires in cytomegalovirus infection. This CDR3 comprises 10 residues. V lost 6 bases and J lost 12, with 11 bases in between. Germline V gene sequence: CDR1 MNHEY, CDR2 SVGAGI. A note on this clonotype: Antigen: not known.

In TCRdb, the reads were re-called with MiXCR into one record per CDR3 protein. The sample has 450,000 to 650,000 distinct CDR3 sequences, less than 30% seen once. Whole-study findings and limits: The ex vivo response was dominated by HLA-C-restricted CMV-specific TCR beta clonotypes.

The V call is TRBV6-5, the J call TRBJ1-1; unclear D gene. The source material was PBMCs. This clonotype was sampled from a human donor in good health (CMV status not recorded). Some clones in this sample may be carry-over from other donors' samples. As DNA, the CDR3 is TGTGCCAGCAGGTCGTCGATGCCTTTCTTT. Protein sequence: CASRSSMPFF.